The 23 T cell receptor beta chains given below trace back to one sample, sequenced in a study of cytomegalovirus exposure and HLA in healthy donors. PCR employed 60 Vbeta and 13 Jbeta primers. TCRdb keeps only in-frame clones here, not all; method: immunoSEQ multiplex PCR. The table shows about 140,000 clones, with roughly three fifths occurring only once. Sequencing was carried out using PBMCs. These receptors all come from a woman aged 55-70 years in good health and CMV-seronegative.

The J gene is TRBJ2-2, the V gene TRBV4-3; D unclear. V was shortened by 0 bases and J by 6 bases, with 8 bases between the two germline ends. This CDR3 region has 14 residues. Germline CDR1 and CDR2: LGHNA and YSLEER. The CDR3 nucleotides are TGCGCCAGCAGCCAAGAACCCAGATCCGGGGAGCTGTTTTTT. Its protein is CASSQEPRSGELFF.

This chain connects TRBV5-1 to TRBJ1-2; maybe TRBD1 (6 bases). The CDR3 has 14 amino acids. V dropped 0 bases and J dropped 8 bases, with 14 bases sitting between them. Germline CDR1 is SGHRS and CDR2 is YFSETQ. This CDR3 reads CASSLAGTSWGYTF. The CDR3 DNA reads as TGCGCCAGCAGCTTGGCCGGGACATCGTGGGGCTACACCTTC.

Turning to this clone: The junction departs from the called germline gene at one end, perhaps through a read error. The sample holds other DNA sequences that translate to the same CDR3. The chain employs TRBV14 and TRBJ1-1; perhaps TRBD1 as D (5 bases). The CDR3 length is 15 residues. Germline CDR1 is SGHDN and CDR2 is FVKESK. CDR3 sequence: CASSHLGGRATEAFF. In DNA, the CDR3 is TGTGCCAGCAGCCATCTTGGGGGGAGAGCCACTGAAGCTTTTTTT. The full variable domain, its missing parts supplied by reference TRBV14 and TRBJ1-1, is EAGVTQFPSHSVIEKGQTVTLRCDPISGHDNLYWYRRVMGKEIKFLLHFVKESKQDESGMPNNRFLAERTGGTYSTLKVQPAELEDSGVYFCASSHLGGRATEAFFGQGTRLTVV.

The V call is TRBV15, the J call TRBJ2-7; 7 bases agree with TRBD1. Germline loops: CDR1 LNHNV, CDR2 YYDKDF (reference sequence). V dropped 0 bases and J dropped 1; count of bases not matched to a gene: 3. CDR3 size: 15 residues. The CDR3 DNA reads TGTGCCACCAGCAGAGAGGGACAGACATCCTACGAGCAGTACTTC. Residues: CATSREGQTSYEQYF. Supplemented by reference TRBV15 and TRBJ2-7, the full variable domain reads DAMVIQNPRYQVTQFGKPVTLSCSQTLNHNVMYWYQQKSSQAPKLLFHYYDKDFNNEADTPDNFQSRRPNTSFCFLDIRSPGLGDTAMYLCATSREGQTSYEQYFGPGTRLTVT.

The V and J genes are TRBV19 and TRBJ2-6; D is uncertain. The CDR3 totals 15 residues. The V end was cut by 4 bases, the J end by 2 bases, with 9 bases between. The germline CDR1 and CDR2 sequences are LNHDA and SQIVND (reference sequence). CDR3 in DNA: TGTGCCAGTAGTACAGTAGCCCCTGGGGCCAACGTCCTGACTTTC. Amino acid sequence: CASSTVAPGANVLTF.

CDR3 sequence: CASSQRGLQETQYF. The CDR3 region has the DNA TGTGCCAGCAGCCAAAGGGGATTACAAGAGACCCAGTACTTC. The V and J genes are TRBV27 and TRBJ2-5; a possible D gene is TRBD1 (5 bases). Per germline, CDR1 MNHEY and CDR2 SMNVEV (reference sequence). There are 14 residues in the CDR3. V was cut by 6 bases and J by 2 bases, with 13 bases left in between.

This clone was observed a handful of times. This chain joins TRBV10-3 and TRBJ2-5; maybe TRBD2 (5 bases). V was shortened by 0 bases and J by 6 bases, with 11 bases between the two germline ends. Germline V lookup: CDR1 ENHRY, CDR2 SYGVKD. This CDR3 comprises 14 residues. CDR3 region: CAISESTRGQTQYF. Written as DNA, the CDR3 is TGTGCCATCAGTGAGTCGACGCGAGGGCAGACCCAGTACTTC.

This sequence joins TRBV19 and TRBJ2-3; the match to TRBD2 covers 7 bases. V shed 5 bases and J 2 bases; nucleotides not matched to a gene: 10. CDR3 length equals 16 residues. The germline CDR1 and CDR2 sequences are LNHDA and SQIVND (reference sequence). In nucleotides, the CDR3 is TGTGCCAGTAGTCTTTCGCCTAGCGGATTCACAGATACGCAGTATTTT. The encoded protein is CASSLSPSGFTDTQYF.

The sample holds a few counts of this clone. The chain carries TRBV4-3 and TRBJ2-2; TRBD1 matches at 10 bases. Germline CDR1 and CDR2: LGHNA and YSLEER. The CDR3 totals 17 residues. Losses at the gene ends were 1 base for V and 3 bases for J; bases not matched to a gene: 5. The CDR3 DNA reads TGCGCCAGCAGCCAAGGACCGGGACAGGGGTACACCGGGGAGCTGTTTTTT. It is translated as CASSQGPGQGYTGELFF.

The sample holds a few counts of this clone. The chain uses TRBV5-5 and TRBJ1-1; possible D gene TRBD1, 5 bases. The ends were cut back, 3 bases at V and 5 bases at J, with 17 bases in the middle. The V gene's germline CDR1 is SGHKS and CDR2 YYEKEE (reference sequence). This CDR3 region has 15 residues. The chain's CDR3 is CASSSQFAGVTEAFF. CDR3 bases: TGTGCCAGCAGCTCCCAATTTGCGGGGGTGACTGAAGCTTTCTTT.

This sequence joins TRBV2 and TRBJ2-7; D perhaps matches TRBD2 (5 bases). CDR1 and CDR2 from the germline V gene are SNHLY and FYNNEI. This CDR3 has 13 amino acids. Trimming left V 7 bases short and J 7 bases short, with 17 bases between. In DNA form, the CDR3 reads TGTGCCAGCACGGCGGGCCAATTGGGGGAGCAGTACTTC. It translates to CASTAGQLGEQYF.

This chain connects TRBV6-1 to TRBJ1-2, with D hard to call. The germline CDR1 and CDR2 sequences are MNHNS and SASEGT. This CDR3 comprises 13 residues. The V gene lost 2 bases and the J gene lost 3 bases, with 7 bases spanning the gap. The CDR3 is CASSEMGHYGYTF. In DNA form, the CDR3 reads TGTGCCAGCAGTGAAATGGGCCACTATGGCTACACCTTC.

The chain employs TRBV6-5 and TRBJ2-7, with D possibly matching TRBD2 (5 bases). V dropped 5 bases and J dropped 2 bases, with 13 bases sitting between them. Germline CDR1 reads MNHEY; CDR2 reads SVGAGI. This CDR3 is 14 amino acids long. DNA of the CDR3: TGTGCCAGCAGTAGGATACCGGGGACCTACGAGCAGTACTTC. Translated, it gives CASSRIPGTYEQYF.

The rearrangement uses TRBV7-2 and TRBJ1-1; 8 positions agree with TRBD1. Germline CDR1 is SGHTA and CDR2 is FQGNSA. There are 16 residues in the CDR3. V dropped 5 bases and J dropped 4; count of bases not matched to a gene: 12. CDR3 sequence (DNA): TGTGCCAGCAGCCTTAGGGCTCCTACAGGGGGCACTGAAGCTTTCTTT. Translating gives CASSLRAPTGGTEAFF.

The chain has TRBV15 and TRBJ2-2; the match to TRBD1 covers 7 bases. With 4 bases clipped from V and 2 bases from J, the junction kept 7 bases outside the gene matches. From germline, CDR1 is LNHNV and CDR2 YYDKDF (reference sequence). The CDR3 extends over 16 amino acids. The CDR3 region is CATSKGDRFNTGELFF. CDR3 nucleotide sequence: TGTGCCACCAGCAAGGGGGACAGATTCAACACCGGGGAGCTGTTTTTT.

The chain combines TRBV4-3 with TRBJ2-1, with 7 bases identical to TRBD1. The length of the CDR3 is 15 residues. With 0 bases clipped from V and 1 base from J, the junction kept 0 bases outside the gene matches. The germline V gene encodes CDR1 LGHNA and CDR2 YSLEER. CDR3 DNA: TGCGCCAGCAGCCAAGAACAGGGGTCCTACAATGAGCAGTTCTTC. Amino acids: CASSQEQGSYNEQFF.

J is TRBJ1-1 and V is TRBV7-9, with D perhaps matching TRBD1 (6 bases). Germline lookup yields CDR1 SEHNR and CDR2 FQNEAQ (reference sequence). This CDR3 comprises 12 residues. Trimming left V 5 bases short and J 8 bases short, with 12 bases between. This CDR3 is CASSGPGTEAFF. The CDR3 DNA reads as TGTGCCAGCAGCGGCCCGGGGACAGAAGCTTTCTTT. The full variable domain, in which reference TRBV7-9 and TRBJ1-1 provide the parts outside the CDR3, is DTGVSQNPRHKITKRGQNVTFRCDPISEHNRLYWYRQTLGQGPEFLTYFQNEAQLEKSRLLSDRFSAERPKGSFSTLEIQRTEQGDSAMYLCASSGPGTEAFFGQGTRLTVV.

The chain couples TRBV5-4 to TRBJ2-3, with 8 bases identical to TRBD2. CDR3 length equals 16 residues. After removal of 1 base from V and 1 base from J, the junction contained 5 bases not matched to a gene. The germline CDR1 and CDR2 sequences are SGHNT and YYREEE (reference sequence). The chain's CDR3 is CASSLRGLVGTDTQYF. CDR3 DNA sequence: TGTGCCAGCAGCTTGAGGGGACTAGTCGGCACAGATACGCAGTATTTT.

The chain joins TRBV11-2 to TRBJ1-2; TRBD1 matches 9 bases. The V segment lost 7 bases and the J segment 4 bases; nucleotides outside the gene matches: 4. The CDR3 length is 13 residues. CDR1 and CDR2 (germline): SGHAT, FQNNGV. The CDR3 here is CASTPDRGYGYTF. The DNA of the CDR3 is TGTGCCAGCACCCCGGACAGGGGCTATGGCTACACCTTC.

There are a few counts of this clone. CDR3 bases: TGTGCCACCAGCAGAGCGGGAGAGGGCACAGATACGCAGTATTTT. Translated: CATSRAGEGTDTQYF. This chain joins TRBV15 and TRBJ2-3; D may be TRBD2 (6 bases). The CDR3 consists of 15 residues. The V end was cut by 1 base, the J end by 1 base, with 9 bases between. Germline values: CDR1 LNHNV, CDR2 YYDKDF (reference sequence).

The DNA of the CDR3 is TGTGCCAGCAGCCAAGTGGCCAGCGCGAACACCGGGGAGCTGTTTTTT. Translated, it gives CASSQVASANTGELFF. V gene TRBV4-2 combines with J gene TRBJ2-2; D remains unclear. The V gene lost 1 base and the J gene lost 0 bases, with 9 bases spanning the gap. The germline V gene encodes CDR1 LGHNA and CDR2 YNFKEQ. The CDR3 covers 16 residues.

This clone was seen only a few times. V is TRBV5-5 and J is TRBJ2-5; perhaps TRBD1 as D (6 bases). In germline, CDR1 is SGHKS, CDR2 YYEKEE (reference sequence). V was cut by 1 base and J by 4 bases, with 17 bases left in between. The CDR3 consists of 16 residues. This CDR3 reads CASSLSSGAPGETQYF. The CDR3 region has the DNA TGTGCCAGCAGCTTGTCATCAGGGGCGCCCGGAGAGACCCAGTACTTC.

This clone occurred once. This chain links TRBV6-6 with TRBJ2-1, with TRBD2 matching over 11 bases. The CDR3 is 15 residues long. CDR1 is MNHNY and CDR2 is SVGAGI in the germline V gene (reference sequence). The junction had 9 bases not matched to a gene; V was cut back by 6 bases and J by 8 bases. The CDR3 reads CASSNSGGVVYEQFF. Here the CDR3 DNA reads TGTGCCAGCAGCAATAGCGGGGGGGTAGTCTATGAGCAGTTCTTC.